This passage covers 16 T cell receptor beta chains from one sample sequenced in a study of blood T cell repertoires in COVID-19 (dated by TCRdb to 2020 to 2021). Library prep was done by the immunoSEQ multiplex PCR assay. Imported from immuneACCESS, the table was reduced by TCRdb to in-frame sequences with V and J called. These copies leave out some clones; in studies compared against another copy, an unresolved V gene accounts for under half, and the cause of the remainder is not known. The sample contains 390,000 or so clones, 75% to 90% of them found a single time. The ten largest clones capture approximately 5% of the sample. Sequences were obtained from PBMCs or T cells enriched from blood (not recorded which). The receptors derive from a woman aged 45-60 years who had recovered from COVID-19.

The chain combines TRBV9 with TRBJ2-7; TRBD2 matches 8 bases. After removal of 0 bases from V and 7 bases from J, the junction contained 9 bases not matched to a gene. In germline, CDR1 is SGDLS, CDR2 YYNGEE. This CDR3 is 15 amino acids long. The CDR3 DNA is TGTGCCAGCAGCGTAGCTGGCGGGGGGCAGGGGGAGCAGTACTTC. Translated: CASSVAGGGQGEQYF.

This clone has more than one count but fewer than ten. CDR3: CASSPLAGGQETQYF. The CDR3 region has the DNA TGTGCCAGCAGTCCATTAGCGGGGGGGCAAGAGACCCAGTACTTC. J is TRBJ2-5 and V is TRBV11-2; 11 bases are a match to TRBD2. The CDR3 is made up of 15 amino acids. Per germline, CDR1 SGHAT and CDR2 FQNNGV. With V trimmed by 6 bases and J by 2 bases, 5 bases remained unmatched.

The V gene is TRBV5-8, the J gene TRBJ2-7, with 9 bases aligning to TRBD2. Germline loops: CDR1 SGHTS, CDR2 YDEGEE. Unmatched junction bases numbered 19, after V lost 3 bases and J lost 6 bases. The CDR3 totals 18 residues. CDR3 region: CASSSLGGWTSETGEQYF. The DNA for the CDR3 is TGTGCCAGCAGCTCCCTGGGGGGCTGGACTAGCGAAACGGGCGAGCAGTACTTC.

The V and J genes are TRBV24-1 and TRBJ2-1; D unclear. Germline assignment: CDR1 KGHDR and CDR2 SFDVKD. The CDR3 has 14 residues. V was clipped by 4 bases and J by 8 bases, with 14 bases between them. The CDR3 DNA reads TGTGCCACCAGTGACTCCCGTTTGCCGGATGAGCAGTTCTTC. It is translated as CATSDSRLPDEQFF.

This chain connects TRBV7-3 to TRBJ2-3, with 9 nucleotides matching TRBD2. The CDR3 extends over 14 amino acids. J was trimmed by 0 bases and V by 5 bases; bases with no gene match: 0. The V gene's germline CDR1 is SGHTA and CDR2 FQGTGA. In DNA, the CDR3 is TGTGCCAGCAGCCTAGCGGGAAGCACAGATACGCAGTATTTT. The encoded protein is CASSLAGSTDTQYF.

In this sample, this clone turned up a few times. This CDR3 reads CASQDIRDTEAFF. The DNA of the CDR3 is TGTGCCTCGCAGGACATTCGGGACACTGAAGCTTTCTTT. This rearrangement joins TRBV10-3 to TRBJ1-1, with a possible D match to TRBD1 (5 bases). CDR1 is ENHRY and CDR2 is SYGVKD in the germline V gene. The V end lost 11 bases, the J end lost 3 bases, and 16 bases lay between the germline ends. This CDR3 spans 13 amino acids.

This chain joins TRBV5-1 and TRBJ2-3; weak D call: TRBD1 (5 bases). Germline-derived CDR1 and CDR2 are SGHRS and YFSETQ. V was pared by 4 bases and J by 2 bases, with 8 bases between. The CDR3 covers 13 residues. The CDR3 DNA is TGCGCCAGCAGCCCACAGGCCACAGATACGCAGTATTTT. This translates into CASSPQATDTQYF.

The sample holds a few counts of this clone. The rearrangement joins TRBV7-9 to TRBJ1-2; the D is unclear. Trimming took 4 bases from V and 5 from J, leaving 29 bases between them. The CDR3 has 19 residues. CDR1 and CDR2 from the germline V gene are SEHNR and FQNEAQ (reference sequence). The CDR3 DNA is TGTGCCAGCAGCTCAAATTTGGGAGCAGGTTCCACCCTGTTATATGGCTACACCTTC. Protein sequence: CASSSNLGAGSTLLYGYTF. The whole variable domain, remainder taken from reference TRBV7-9 and TRBJ1-2, is DTGVSQNPRHKITKRGQNVTFRCDPISEHNRLYWYRQTLGQGPEFLTYFQNEAQLEKSRLLSDRFSAERPKGSFSTLEIQRTEQGDSAMYLCASSSNLGAGSTLLYGYTFGSGTRLTVV.

DNA of the CDR3: TGTGCCAGCAGTTCGTTAACCGACAGGACCGCGTATGGCTACACCTTC. It is translated as CASSSLTDRTAYGYTF. This sequence joins TRBV6-5 and TRBJ1-2, with TRBD1 as a possible D gene (6 bases). Trimming removed 4 bases from V and 5 bases from J, with 20 bases in between. The length of the CDR3 is 16 residues. Germline V gene lookup returns CDR1 MNHEY and CDR2 SVGAGI.

The genes are TRBV19 and TRBJ1-6; D remains ambiguous. The CDR3 loop spans 12 amino acids. The germline gives CDR1 LNHDA, CDR2 SQIVND (reference sequence). V lost 11 bases to trimming and J lost 8 bases, with 13 bases between them. The CDR3 reads CASAEWDSPLHF. The CDR3 DNA reads as TGTGCCTCAGCGGAATGGGATTCACCCCTCCACTTT.

This chain joins TRBV6-6 and TRBJ1-5, with TRBD1 identical over 7 bases. Losses at the gene ends were 7 bases for V and 6 bases for J; bases not matched to a gene: 15. This CDR3 spans 16 amino acids. Germline V gene data show CDR1 as MNHNY and CDR2 as SVGAGI (reference sequence). This chain's CDR3 is CASTRWQNRGSQPQHF. CDR3 nucleotides: TGTGCCAGCACCCGTTGGCAAAACAGGGGAAGTCAGCCCCAGCATTTT.

This clone was recorded only once. The chain has TRBV4-3 and TRBJ1-4; 8 nucleotides line up with TRBD1. CDR1 LGHNA and CDR2 YSLEER come from the germline V gene. CDR3 length: 15 residues. V was pared by 4 bases and J by 5 bases, with 6 bases of the junction left unmatched. CDR3 sequence reads: CASSPRDRPNEKLFF. The CDR3 DNA sequence: TGCGCCAGCAGCCCCCGGGACAGGCCAAATGAAAAACTGTTTTTT.

For the CDR3, the DNA is TGTGCCAGCAGGGCGGGGAAGGGCTATGGCTACACCTTC. Translated: CASRAGKGYGYTF. The J gene is TRBJ1-2, the V gene TRBV6-5; D gene ambiguous. The germline gives CDR1 MNHEY, CDR2 SVGAGI. Trimming stripped 6 bases from V and 4 bases from J, with 12 bases between. The CDR3 consists of 13 residues.

V gene TRBV29-1 combines with J gene TRBJ2-3, with D tentatively TRBD2 (6 bases). Per the germline V gene, CDR1 is SQVTM and CDR2 is ANQGSEA. The V and J ends lost 4 bases and 3 bases respectively, with 8 bases between them. The CDR3 has 12 amino acids. The CDR3 is CSVVEGTDTQYF. CDR3 in DNA: TGCAGCGTTGTGGAGGGAACAGATACGCAGTATTTT.

The gene calls are TRBV28 and TRBJ2-6; no clear D. Germline V gene data show CDR1 as MDHEN and CDR2 as SYDVKM. This CDR3 is 17 amino acids long. V gave up 5 bases and J gave up 2 bases, with 16 bases separating them. This CDR3 reads CASSPSFAVAGANVLTF. The CDR3 region has the DNA TGTGCCAGCAGTCCCTCCTTTGCGGTTGCTGGGGCCAACGTCCTGACTTTC.

This clone was counted a single time. V gene TRBV11-2 combines with J gene TRBJ2-7; 12 bases are a match to TRBD2. V lost 5 bases, J lost 7 bases, and 6 bases stayed unmatched. Germline loops: CDR1 SGHAT, CDR2 FQNNGV. The CDR3 consists of 14 residues. CDR3 coding DNA: TGTGCCAGCAGCCAACGGACTAGCGGGAATGAGCAGTACTTC. Residues: CASSQRTSGNEQYF.